Reported below is one TCR beta chain. Its specificity is not known. Sequence at one end of the junction differs from germline and may be a read error. The data originate from a study of tumor-infiltrating lymphocytes in primary liver carcinoma. Study-wide points: Appearing in all five tumor regions was true of only about 8-24% of top clones.

Germline CDR1 and CDR2: SQVTM and ANQGSEA. The CDR3 is 12 residues long. TCR beta cDNA was made from approximately 540 ng total RNA with a constant-region primer. TCR beta libraries came from three nested multiplex PCR rounds using slightly modified ARM-PCR. Primers for the first two PCR rounds were TRBV1-TRBV30 forward primers and a C-beta reverse primer (roughly 10 cycles per round). TCRdb passed the multiplex PCR reads through MiXCR, listing each CDR3 protein once. The sample yields tens of thousands of distinct CDR3 sequences, less than 75% seen once. Both RNA and DNA were isolated together from about 21-30 mg of bulk tissue that had not been sorted.

Sequencing was performed on liver tumor tissue from sampling region 3. Documented subset: tumor region T3, left-lateral pole. This TCR derives from a woman in her thirties with primary liver carcinoma and hepatitis B virus infection. This chain joins TRBV29-1 and TRBJ2-1, with TRBD2 matching 7 bases. CDR3 residues: CSALRDYRELFF. Here the CDR3 DNA reads TGCAGCGCCCTAAGGGACTACAGAGAGCTGTTCTTC.